This T cell receptor beta chain was recorded in a study of T cell responses to AZD1222 COVID-19 vaccine. Per the germline V gene, CDR1 is LGHDT and CDR2 is YNNKEL (reference sequence). The CDR3 loop spans 16 amino acids. Trimming cost V 1 base and J 2 bases, with 11 bases left between them. Pooled samples include second doses given at about 4 or 12 weeks. Profiled with immunoSEQ multiplex PCR; TCRdb holds only in-frame clones, not every one. The sample lists more than 150,000 clones, about 93% occurring once. The receptor was derived from an adult who received the AZD1222 COVID-19 vaccine. This sequence joins TRBV3-1 (or the pseudogene TRBV3-2) and TRBJ2-2, with D tentatively TRBD1 (6 bases). The source was peripheral blood, collected 28 days after the second AZD1222 dose. This chain's CDR3 is CASSQVTGRNTGELFF. CDR3 in DNA: TGTGCCAGCAGCCAAGTGACAGGCCGAAACACCGGGGAGCTGTTTTTT.